This entry describes one T cell receptor beta chain. Its antigen is not identified. Thawed PBMCs were FACS-sorted into unstimulated CD4+CD25+CD127- regulatory T cells, CD4+CD25- non-regulatory cells, CD4 and CD8 cells. Clones were read by immunoSEQ multiplex PCR, and TCRdb kept only the in-frame ones, dropping some. The sample contains nearly 95,000 clones, approximately 94% of which appear only once. The data belong to a study of Tregs in tolerant kidney transplant recipients. In the study overall: The nonmyeloablative bone marrow transplants came from related graft donors, with transient mixed chimerism. The study's findings and limits: No direct test of biological reproducibility was done here. For some patients, primers changed over time, blocking nucleotide-level comparison.

The sample consisted of CD4+ T cells from blood, taken before the transplant. The sequence came from a human donor who received a combined kidney and bone marrow transplant.

The CDR3 DNA sequence: TGTGCCTGGAATAATCACGGACAGACACCACACCCTGAAGCTTTCTTT. This gives the protein CAWNNHGQTPHPEAFF. This rearrangement joins TRBV30 to TRBJ1-1; tentatively, D is TRBD1 (6 bases). The CDR3 has 16 residues. The V gene lost 4 bases and the J gene lost 6 bases, with 24 bases spanning the gap. Germline V gene lookup returns CDR1 GTSNPN and CDR2 SVGIG (reference sequence).